This entry is about one T cell receptor (beta chain). Its antigen is unknown. The record has no base qualities; no much larger clone is one base away. The library was made by PCR. The sequencing machine was an Illumina HiSeq 2500. To normalize quantification of the TCRbeta repertoire, the TCR libraries were built with molecular barcoding that relied on unique molecular identifiers. TCRdb reanalyzed the raw reads on its own, using fastp at Q25 for trimming and MiXCR for clone calling, and kept in-frame beta chains. Duplicate CDR3 protein sequences are folded into a single record with the most common DNA and genes. This sample holds 490,000 or so distinct CDR3 sequences; around 13% were observed only once. The leading ten clones occupy approximately 5.4% of the sample. The sample originates from a study of T-cell reconstitution after alpha-beta-depleted transplantation in children (dated by TCRdb to about 2016). For the study in its entirety: The study quantitatively tracked T-cell immune reconstitution after TCRalphabeta/CD19-depleted allogeneic hematopoietic cell transplantation in children using TCR repertoire profiling.

The CDR3 runs 17 residues from the cysteine to the phenylalanine. Kept here is only the CDR3 DNA, which spans 51 bases and is read in frame from base 1. Trimming takes 2 bases off V and 0 bases off J; junction bases not matched to a gene: 8. This sequence uses TRBV12-3 or TRBV12-4 and TRBJ1-1, with 8 middle bases fitting TRBD1. The TCR comes from a human donor who donated a stem cell graft to a child with combined immunodeficiency. Sample: PBMCs from the stem cell graft donor, taken from the stem cell graft. The DNA is as follows: TGTGCCAGCAGTTTATCAGGGGGCCTGTTCATGAACACTGAAGCTTTCTTT. Its translation is CASSLSGGLFMNTEAFF.